The source of this TCR beta chain is a study of OX40 agonist ivuxolimab in advanced cancers. A note on the overall study: Ivuxolimab was a fully human IgG2 agonistic monoclonal antibody targeting the costimulatory receptor OX40 (CD134). Intravenous ivuxolimab was administered to patients every 2 weeks at six dose levels: 0.01, 0.1, 0.3, 1.5, 3 and 10 mg/kg. Of the roughly 52 dose-escalation patients, hepatocellular carcinoma was present in roughly 19, melanoma in roughly 15, renal cell carcinoma in 9 and head and neck cancer in 9. A male proportion of roughly 80% and a mean age of approximately 60 years, ranging from roughly 23 to 90, were recorded for the dose-escalation cohort. Patients were allowed to have had prior anti-PD-1, anti-PD-L1 or anti-CTLA-4 therapy, and 30% to 40% of the dose-escalation patients had previously received checkpoint inhibitors. Partial responses occurred in three dose-escalation patients, of whom one had hepatocellular carcinoma and two had cutaneous melanoma. The point of sequencing TCRbeta in the periphery was to test whether ivuxolimab changed TCR sequence diversity and drove clonal T-cell expansion. The paper describes the monotherapy dose-escalation part (N of about 50 patients) of the phase I trial of ivuxolimab. Study-level results and caveats: In partial responders in the 0.1-3.0 mg/kg groups, normalized peripheral clonal expansion was found to be among the lowest, especially among CD8+ T cells. Which antigens the clonally expanded peripheral T cells were specific for was not determined. After ivuxolimab, expanded clones were on average more numerous among CD8+ T cells than among CD4+ T cells. Low levels of normalized T-cell clonal expansion were also seen in some patients who did not respond. At doses of 0.1 to 3.0 mg/kg, clonal expansion of both CD4+ and CD8+ blood T cells was observed from baseline to week 6.

Turning to this clone: The antigen this receptor binds is unknown. Base-call qualities are not available, and no considerably larger clone is one nucleotide away.

Genomic DNA was extracted from sorted cells for sequencing of the TCRbeta CDR3 region. TCRbeta CDR3 regions were sequenced using the immunoSEQ Assay. This is the immuneACCESS table as TCRdb keeps it, with only in-frame sequences that have V and J called. A part of the clones is gone; compared with another copy, unresolved V genes explain less than half, and the rest is unexplained. A total of roughly 30,000 clones appear in this sample, around 90% of them only once. About 9% of the sample belongs to the ten largest clones. The trial excluded patients who had a history of autoimmune disease or who were on systemic immunosuppression. Peripheral blood for TCR sequencing was collected from all dose cohorts at baseline, on cycle 4 day 1, and on cycle 7 day 1. The samples were drawn from a first-in-human, open-label, multicenter phase I dose-escalation trial of ivuxolimab. Adults with locally advanced or metastatic melanoma, renal cell, hepatocellular, or head and neck squamous cell carcinoma were enrolled in the trial. Before TCR sequencing, CD4+ T cells and CD8+ T cells from peripheral blood were sorted into separate populations.

Specimen: CD4+ or CD8+ T cells sorted from blood, collected in a trial of the OX40 agonist ivuxolimab. The TCR was taken from an adult with an advanced solid tumor such as melanoma, head and neck, liver or kidney cancer.

CDR3 reads: CASSLASLYTDTQYF. The nucleotide sequence is given as TGTGCCAGCAGCTTAGCGTCATTATATACAGATACGCAGTATTTT. The chain employs TRBV7-9 and TRBJ2-3, with no D gene named confidently. Spanning cysteine to phenylalanine, the CDR3 consists of 15 amino acids. The read is trimmed to its CDR3 DNA, 45 bases read in frame from base 1. Looking up the germline V gene (reference sequence) yields CDR1 SEHNR and CDR2 FQNEAQ. Relative to germline, V is 0 bases shorter and J is 3 bases shorter, with 10 bases between their ends.